Given below is one T cell receptor beta chain in context. Its antigen is unknown. No per-base quality is available; no much larger clone lies one base away. Sequencing used an Illumina HiSeq 1500. TCRdb handled the public reads itself, with Q25 trimming in fastp and clone calling in MiXCR, and kept productive beta chains. When rows share a CDR3 protein, they turn into one entry using the most common DNA and genes. For this sample the table gives about 530,000 distinct CDR3 sequences, of which around 27% were detected only once. The top ten clonotypes cover 13% of the sample. The record originates from a study of T cell repertoires in cytomegalovirus infection (dated by TCRdb to between 2018 and 2021). Some background on the complete study: Donor HLA type was relevant to the analysis, as public TCR beta signatures indicated carriage of CMV infection together with the matching HLA type. The paper's findings and limits, for the study overall: Cumulative frequency of public TCR beta family members discriminated carriers of CMV infection plus the relevant HLA type in this cohort and an independent approximately 370-donor cohort. In the ex vivo response, HLA-C-restricted CMV-specific TCR beta clonotypes were dominant, and in two of eight donors the single most frequent clonotype came from this HLA-C-restricted group.

The origin of this receptor is a human donor in good health (CMV status not recorded). Some clones in this sample may be carry-over from other donors' samples. The specimen sequenced was PBMCs.

The bases read TGTGCCAGCAGTTACTCGTCCCAGAGGCTTCCGAACACTGAAGCTTTCTTT. The translation is CASSYSSQRLPNTEAFF. The rearranged chain carries TRBV6-2 or TRBV6-3 and TRBJ1-1; the D gene cannot be resolved reliably. Via the germline V gene, CDR1 is MNHEY and CDR2 SVGEGT. V was cut back by 0 bases and J by 1 base, leaving a gap of 15 bases between them. The CDR3 numbers 17 residues from cysteine through phenylalanine. The kept DNA is CDR3 alone, 51 bases in frame from the first base.